This T cell receptor beta chain was sequenced during a study of cytomegalovirus exposure and HLA in healthy donors. Study results and caveats: TCR sequences were mostly rare, though some public TCRs occurred in many donors.

Primers: 60 Vbeta forward and 13 Jbeta reverse. Assay used: immunoSEQ multiplex PCR; TCRdb lists only in-frame clones, some missing. The sample holds about 120,000 clones, just under 75% seen once. This cohort consisted of healthy bone marrow donors. This CDR3 is built from 13 residues. The ends were cut back, 0 bases at V and 8 bases at J, with 10 bases in the middle. CDR1 SGDLS and CDR2 YYNGEE come from the germline V gene. Points on this clone: No antigen is known for it.

The TCR was taken from a human donor in good health. The chain joins TRBV9 to TRBJ2-3; tentatively, D is TRBD2 (5 bases). Sequenced: PBMCs. CDR3 in amino acids: CASSVGWTGTQYF. The DNA of the CDR3 is TGTGCCAGCAGCGTAGGGTGGACTGGTACGCAGTATTTT.